These T cell receptor beta chains were read from a single sample in a study of T-cell reconstitution after alpha-beta-depleted transplantation in children. MiXCR, applied by TCRdb to the PCR reads, yields one record per CDR3 protein. Found here are 700,000 to 850,000 distinct CDR3 sequences, roughly 15% of them singletons; the top ten hold around 4.5%. The sequences come from PBMCs, mostly from graft donor cells, collected 360 days after TCRalphabeta/CD19-depleted stem cell transplant. All receptors come from a male patient under 18 who had a stem cell transplant for acute lymphoblastic leukemia, so the T cells may come from the graft donor. The CDR3 runs from the conserved cysteine through the conserved F or W. Each record gives: J gene, D gene, clone size, V gene, CDR3 length, CDR3 protein, CDR3 DNA. A D gene is named only where the DNA matches it firmly. Only some rows state a clone size, as once, few, many or a class for expanded clones.

TRBJ2-4 | TRBD2 | few | TRBV14 | 15 | CASSRTSGSKNIQYF | TGTGCCAGCAGCCGGACTAGCGGCTCCAAAAACATTCAGTACTTC
TRBJ1-5 | TRBD1 | - | TRBV9 | 14 | CASSGGTGDQPQHF | TGTGCCAGCAGCGGAGGGACAGGGGACCAGCCCCAGCATTTT
TRBJ2-3 | - | many | TRBV5-1 | 14 | CASSFTSSTDTQYF | TGCGCCAGCAGCTTCACGTCTAGCACAGATACGCAGTATTTT
TRBJ2-7 | - | many | TRBV29-1 | 12 | CSVAPGAYEQYF | TGCAGCGTTGCGCCAGGGGCCTACGAGCAGTACTTC
TRBJ1-1 | - | - | TRBV4-2 | 16 | CASSQDAGRENTEAFF | TGTGCCAGCAGCCAAGATGCAGGGCGGGAAAACACTGAAGCTTTCTTT
TRBJ1-4 | - | - | TRBV14 | 16 | CASSQAKEETNEKLFF | TGTGCCAGCAGCCAAGCCAAGGAGGAAACTAATGAAAAACTGTTTTTT
TRBJ2-7 | - | - | TRBV12-2 | 17 | CASRLVPAGLSQYEQYF | TGTGCAAGTCGCTTAGTGCCAGCGGGACTAAGCCAGTACGAGCAGTACTTC
TRBJ2-7 | TRBD2 | few | TRBV9 | 15 | CASSGNTGGPYEQYF | TGTGCCAGCAGCGGAAACACGGGGGGGCCCTACGAGCAGTACTTC
TRBJ2-2 | TRBD2 | few | TRBV20-1 | 15 | CSASLAGGNTGELFF | TGCAGTGCTTCACTAGCGGGGGGGAACACCGGGGAGCTGTTTTTT
TRBJ1-6 | - | - | TRBV5-1 | 12 | CASSLEGTPLHF | TGCGCCAGCAGCTTGGAGGGCACACCCCTCCACTTT
TRBJ2-7 | - | - | TRBV5-6 | 13 | CASSLDPGREQYF | TGTGCCAGCAGCTTGGATCCGGGCCGGGAGCAGTACTTC
TRBJ2-1 | - | many | TRBV3-1 | 14 | CASENGLLHNEQFF | TGTGCCAGCGAAAACGGACTACTCCACAATGAGCAGTTCTTC
TRBJ2-3 | - | - | TRBV28 | 14 | CASMTIGGTDTQYF | TGTGCCAGCATGACAATCGGCGGCACAGATACGCAGTATTTT
TRBJ1-2 | TRBD1 | few | TRBV3-1 | 13 | CASSQSTGVGYTF | TGTGCCAGCAGCCAATCGACAGGGGTCGGCTACACCTTC
TRBJ2-7 | - | - | TRBV20-1 | 13 | CSASGGSIHEQYF | TGCAGTGCTAGTGGAGGGAGTATCCACGAGCAGTACTTC
TRBJ2-1 | - | few | TRBV20-1 | 12 | CSARDRYDEQFF | TGCAGTGCTAGAGATCGGTACGATGAGCAGTTCTTC